This T cell receptor (beta chain) was recorded in a study of shared clonotypes between healthy human individuals. Study overall: Each donor's CD4 naive and CD4 memory cells filled three plates apiece, CD8 naive two, and CD8 memory one. Whole-study results and caveats: It was observed that 5% to 6.5% of naive CD4 clonotypes were shared across a handful of donors.

As regards this clone: Its antigen remains unknown.

CD45RO-negative, CCR7-selected cells formed the naive CD8 fraction, which excluded terminally differentiated effector memory CD45RA+ cells. Those who donated, Caucasian adults without exception, all lived in Nashville, Tennessee. Trimming stripped 6 bases from V and 0 bases from J, with 15 bases between. CDR3 length: 16 amino acids. Germline V gene data show CDR1 as MRHNA and CDR2 as SNTAGT. The method was immunoSEQ multiplex PCR; TCRdb's version includes in-frame clones alone and lacks a portion of them. Of about 2.1 million clones detected, 90% to 95% appear once; the ten largest clones hold about 1.7%.

This TCR came from a man aged 18 to 30 in good health. Some clones in this sample may be carry-over from other donors' samples. Sequencing was carried out using naive CD8+ T cells from PBMCs. This rearrangement joins TRBV6-4 to TRBJ2-1, with a tentative D call TRBD2 (7 bases). This CDR3 reads CASSYTGGSSYNEQFF. The CDR3 region has the DNA TGTGCCAGCAGCTATACGGGGGGCAGCTCCTACAATGAGCAGTTCTTC.